This is a list of T cell receptor beta chains from one sample in a study of blood T cell repertoires in COVID-19. Here immunoSEQ multiplex PCR was the method, and the copy in TCRdb shows in-frame clones only, minus some. In the table there are fewer than 120,000 clones, 70% to 90% of which are singletons. Specimen: peripheral blood. These receptors originate from a human donor in a cohort sampled during active COVID-19. The CDR3 runs from the conserved cysteine through the conserved F or W. A row's size may be missing; if present it is once, few, many or a size class.

V: TRBV10-3; J: TRBJ2-2; size: few; CDR3: CAISKQGTNTGELFF
V: TRBV11-2; J: TRBJ1-5; size: few; CDR3: CASSLGQFNQPQHF
V: TRBV30; J: TRBJ1-1; size: .; CDR3: CALTPQWTEAFF
V: TRBV2; J: TRBJ1-5; size: .; CDR3: CASVRWENQPQHF
V: TRBV27; J: TRBJ2-7; size: .; CDR3: CASRGAGMYEQYF
V: TRBV5-1; J: TRBJ1-2; size: once; CDR3: CASSLARDSYGYTF
V: TRBV30; J: TRBJ2-3; size: .; CDR3: CAWSPGHRNTDTQYF
V: TRBV9; J: TRBJ2-6; size: .; CDR3: CASSVGGNGANVLTF
V: TRBV11-2; J: TRBJ1-5; size: .; CDR3: CASSPSGYGNQPQHF
V: TRBV7-8; J: TRBJ2-1; size: once; CDR3: CASSVRTRTGEQFF
V: TRBV4-2; J: TRBJ1-5; size: .; CDR3: CASSQEVSGRPNQPQHF
V: TRBV4-1; J: TRBJ2-5; size: .; CDR3: CASSQSDSETQYF
V: TRBV28; J: TRBJ2-4; size: .; CDR3: CASSVESLAKNIQYF
V: TRBV9; J: TRBJ2-2; size: .; CDR3: CASTREGIDTGELFF
V: TRBV4-1; J: TRBJ2-3; size: .; CDR3: CASSQDPTGLGGRNTQYF
V: TRBV12-5; J: TRBJ2-7; size: .; CDR3: CASGLLGQGTDEQYF
V: TRBV6-5; J: TRBJ2-1; size: .; CDR3: CASSTLAGLYNEQFF
V: TRBV2; J: TRBJ1-2; size: many; CDR3: CASSGDSHHGYTF
V: TRBV5-1; J: TRBJ2-3; size: .; CDR3: CASKEDRAGGVDTQYF
V: TRBV10-3; J: TRBJ2-1; size: .; CDR3: CAISEVKRGLNNEQFF
V: TRBV28; J: TRBJ1-2; size: .; CDR3: CASRGLGYGYTF
V: TRBV19; J: TRBJ2-1; size: once; CDR3: CASSMILAGGREQFF
V: TRBV11-2; J: TRBJ1-1; size: .; CDR3: CASSFVGGSAEAFF
V: TRBV6-5; J: TRBJ1-3; size: .; CDR3: CASSIGDRSGNTIYF
V: TRBV7-9; J: TRBJ2-1; size: few; CDR3: CASSHDSGGTYNEQFF
V: TRBV6-1; J: TRBJ1-1; size: .; CDR3: CASSELGGNTEAFF
V: TRBV5-4; J: TRBJ2-5; size: few; CDR3: CASSLGDRGRETQYF
V: TRBV9; J: TRBJ2-7; size: .; CDR3: CASSVGVRGSSYEQYF
V: TRBV28; J: TRBJ1-2; size: .; CDR3: CASSVGTEGYTF
V: TRBV18; J: TRBJ2-2; size: .; CDR3: CASSPTFGKQAIRTGELFF
V: TRBV3-1/TRBV3-2; J: TRBJ1-5; size: .; CDR3: CASSLRQGGVNQPQHF
V: TRBV27; J: TRBJ2-3; size: .; CDR3: CASSPRAGGPGDTQYF
V: TRBV6-5; J: TRBJ1-2; size: .; CDR3: CASSHLGQGVDGYTF
V: TRBV7-9; J: TRBJ1-6; size: .; CDR3: CASSLEGQGHSPLHF
V: TRBV6-5; J: TRBJ1-5; size: .; CDR3: CASSSGDRRQPQHF
V: TRBV5-1; J: TRBJ2-2; size: .; CDR3: CASRKEGSPGELFF
V: TRBV24-1; J: TRBJ2-1; size: .; CDR3: CATSGYDLKRESSEQFF
V: TRBV5-1; J: TRBJ2-7; size: .; CDR3: CASSLELAGVGYEQYF
V: TRBV2; J: TRBJ1-6; size: .; CDR3: CASRGTGSGRSPLHF
V: TRBV3-1/TRBV3-2; J: TRBJ1-2; size: .; CDR3: CASTLSGRHGYTF
V: TRBV5-1; J: TRBJ1-2; size: once; CDR3: CASSLDGALADGYTF
V: TRBV6-2/TRBV6-3; J: TRBJ2-1; size: .; CDR3: CASSFLHGEQFF
V: TRBV3-1/TRBV3-2; J: TRBJ2-2; size: .; CDR3: CASSHPGQGSGELFF
V: TRBV7-9; J: TRBJ2-5; size: .; CDR3: CASSLAPMQETQYF
V: TRBV6-5; J: TRBJ2-7; size: .; CDR3: CASSYARGMYEQYF
V: TRBV2; J: TRBJ1-2; size: .; CDR3: CASTEQGYGYTF
V: TRBV29-1; J: TRBJ2-5; size: .; CDR3: CSVVGVQETQYF
V: TRBV3-1/TRBV3-2; J: TRBJ2-6; size: .; CDR3: CASSQGLPSSGANVLTF
V: TRBV30; J: TRBJ2-5; size: .; CDR3: CAWSVRQGLGTQYF
V: TRBV11-2; J: TRBJ2-5; size: .; CDR3: CASRRGEETQYF
V: TRBV18; J: TRBJ2-5; size: once; CDR3: CASSPAGVGETQYF
V: TRBV2; J: TRBJ1-1; size: .; CDR3: CASNMRAGNTEAFF
V: TRBV6-5; J: TRBJ2-5; size: .; CDR3: CASSYSTTAPETQYF
V: TRBV4-3; J: TRBJ2-7; size: few; CDR3: CASSQENSNRAYEQYF
V: TRBV9; J: TRBJ1-1; size: .; CDR3: CASSAQNRGAMNTEAFF
V: TRBV5-4; J: TRBJ1-6; size: .; CDR3: CASSSSPTGDRNSPLHF
V: TRBV6-4; J: TRBJ2-1; size: .; CDR3: CASSGQGALGSYNEQFF